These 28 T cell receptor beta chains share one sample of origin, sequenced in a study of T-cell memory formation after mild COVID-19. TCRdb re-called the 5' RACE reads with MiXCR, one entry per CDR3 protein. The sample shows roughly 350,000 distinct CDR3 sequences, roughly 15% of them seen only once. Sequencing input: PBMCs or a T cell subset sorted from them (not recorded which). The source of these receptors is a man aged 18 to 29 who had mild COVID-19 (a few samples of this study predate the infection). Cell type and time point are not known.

The CDR3: CSGPQSGGVVYNEQFF. The CDR3 region has the DNA TGCAGCGGACCGCAAAGCGGGGGGGTAGTCTACAATGAGCAGTTCTTC. The chain employs TRBV29-1 and TRBJ2-1; 10 nucleotides line up with TRBD2. CDR1 is SQVTM, CDR2 ANQGSEA, per germline. Losses at the gene ends were 7 bases for V and 3 bases for J; bases not matched to a gene: 12. The CDR3 has 16 amino acids.

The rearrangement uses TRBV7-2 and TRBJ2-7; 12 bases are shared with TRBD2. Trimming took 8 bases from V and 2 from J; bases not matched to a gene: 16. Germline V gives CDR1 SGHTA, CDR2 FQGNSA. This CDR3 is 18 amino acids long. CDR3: CASGKTDLGLAGTYEQYF. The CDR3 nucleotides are TGTGCCAGCGGAAAGACAGACCTCGGACTAGCGGGGACCTACGAGCAGTACTTC.

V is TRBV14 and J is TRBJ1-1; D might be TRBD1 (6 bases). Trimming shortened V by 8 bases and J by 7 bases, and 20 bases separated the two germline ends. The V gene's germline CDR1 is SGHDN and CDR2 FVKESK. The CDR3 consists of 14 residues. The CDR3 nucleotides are TGTGCCAGCCGAAAACACAGGGAAGTGAGTGAAGCTTTCTTT. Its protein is CASRKHREVSEAFF.

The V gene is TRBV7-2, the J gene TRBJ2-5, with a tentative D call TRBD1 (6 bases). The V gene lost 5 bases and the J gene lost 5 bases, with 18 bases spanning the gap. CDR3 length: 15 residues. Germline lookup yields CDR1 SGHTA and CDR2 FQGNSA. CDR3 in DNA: TGTGCCAGCAGCCAATTTGGGCATGGGGGCGAGACCCAGTACTTC. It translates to CASSQFGHGGETQYF.

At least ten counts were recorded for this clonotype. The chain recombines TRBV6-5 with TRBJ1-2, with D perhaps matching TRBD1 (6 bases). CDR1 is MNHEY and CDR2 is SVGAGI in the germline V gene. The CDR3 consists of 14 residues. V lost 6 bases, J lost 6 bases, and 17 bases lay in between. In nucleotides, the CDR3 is TGTGCCAGCAGGAACAGGGCCGATATACATGGCTACACCTTC. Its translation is CASRNRADIHGYTF.

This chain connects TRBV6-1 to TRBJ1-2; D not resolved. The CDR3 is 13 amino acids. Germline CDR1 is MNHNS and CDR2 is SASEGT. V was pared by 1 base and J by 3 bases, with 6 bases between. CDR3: CASSEDGYYGYTF. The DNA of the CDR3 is TGTGCCAGCAGTGAAGACGGGTACTATGGCTACACCTTC.

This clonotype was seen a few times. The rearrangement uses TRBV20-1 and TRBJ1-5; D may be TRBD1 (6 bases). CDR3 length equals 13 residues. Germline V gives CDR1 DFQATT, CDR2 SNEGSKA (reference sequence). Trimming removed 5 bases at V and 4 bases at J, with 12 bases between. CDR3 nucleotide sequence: TGCAGTGCTCTGAACAGGGCGAATCAGCCCCAGCATTTT. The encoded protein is CSALNRANQPQHF.

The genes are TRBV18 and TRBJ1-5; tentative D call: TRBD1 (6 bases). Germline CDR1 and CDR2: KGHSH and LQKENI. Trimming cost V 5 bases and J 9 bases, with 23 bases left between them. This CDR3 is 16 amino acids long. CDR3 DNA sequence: TGTGCCAGCTCAAAGACAGGCGGTGGCCCCCTGTGGCCCCAGCATTTT. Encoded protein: CASSKTGGGPLWPQHF.

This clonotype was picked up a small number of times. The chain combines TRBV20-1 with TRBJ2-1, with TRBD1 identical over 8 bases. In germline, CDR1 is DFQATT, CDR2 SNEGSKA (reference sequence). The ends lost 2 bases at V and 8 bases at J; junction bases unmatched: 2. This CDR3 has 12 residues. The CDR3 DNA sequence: TGCAGTGCTAGACGACAGGGGTATGAGCAGTTCTTC. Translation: CSARRQGYEQFF.

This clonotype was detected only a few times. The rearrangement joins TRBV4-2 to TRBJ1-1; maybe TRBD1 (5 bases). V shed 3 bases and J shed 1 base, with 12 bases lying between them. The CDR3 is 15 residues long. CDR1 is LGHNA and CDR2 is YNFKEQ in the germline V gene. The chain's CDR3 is CASSHEPQGNTEAFF. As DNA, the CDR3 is TGTGCCAGCAGCCATGAACCTCAGGGGAACACTGAAGCTTTCTTT.

CDR3 region: CASSQEEELRHTGELFF. As DNA, the CDR3 is TGCGCCAGCAGCCAAGAGGAAGAACTCAGGCACACCGGGGAGCTGTTTTTT. V is TRBV4-1 and J is TRBJ2-2; D gene uncertain. From germline, CDR1 is MGHRA and CDR2 YSYEKL. Trimming left V 0 bases short and J 3 bases short, with 14 bases between. CDR3 length: 17 amino acids.

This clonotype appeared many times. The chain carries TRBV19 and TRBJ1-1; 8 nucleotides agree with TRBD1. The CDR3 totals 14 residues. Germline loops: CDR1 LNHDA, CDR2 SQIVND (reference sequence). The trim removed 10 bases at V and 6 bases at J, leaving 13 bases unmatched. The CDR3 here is CATRQGPQPPEAFF. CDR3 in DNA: TGTGCCACTCGACAGGGGCCGCAACCACCTGAAGCTTTCTTT.

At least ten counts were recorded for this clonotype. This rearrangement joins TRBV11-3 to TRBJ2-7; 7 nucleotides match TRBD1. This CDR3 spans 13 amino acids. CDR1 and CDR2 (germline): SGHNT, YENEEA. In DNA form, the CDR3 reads TGTGCCAGCAGCCTAGACAGGGACTACGAGCAGTACGTC. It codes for CASSLDRDYEQYV.

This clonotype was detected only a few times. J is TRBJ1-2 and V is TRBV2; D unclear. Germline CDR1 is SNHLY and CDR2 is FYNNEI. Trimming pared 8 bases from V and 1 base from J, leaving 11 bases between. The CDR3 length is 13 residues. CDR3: CASVPSGNYGYTF. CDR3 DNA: TGTGCCAGCGTGCCTTCGGGTAACTATGGCTACACCTTC.

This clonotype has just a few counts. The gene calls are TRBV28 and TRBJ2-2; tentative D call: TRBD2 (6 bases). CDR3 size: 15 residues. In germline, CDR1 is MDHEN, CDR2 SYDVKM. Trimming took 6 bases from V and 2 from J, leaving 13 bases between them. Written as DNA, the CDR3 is TGTGCCAGCAGGGGCGAGGGGACTAACACCGGGGAGCTGTTTTTT. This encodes CASRGEGTNTGELFF.

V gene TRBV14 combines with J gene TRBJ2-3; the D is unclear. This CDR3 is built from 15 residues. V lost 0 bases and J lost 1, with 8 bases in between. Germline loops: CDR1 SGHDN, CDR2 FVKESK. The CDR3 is CASSQENPRTDTQYF. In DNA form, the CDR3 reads TGTGCCAGCAGCCAAGAAAACCCCCGCACAGATACGCAGTATTTT.

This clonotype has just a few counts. The CDR3 DNA sequence: TGTGCCAGTAACCCGACAGGGTCCACTGAAGCTTTCTTT. As protein: CASNPTGSTEAFF. The chain links TRBV19 to TRBJ1-1, with 7 bases that match TRBD1. This CDR3 region has 13 residues. Trimming cost V 7 bases and J 4 bases; bases outside gene matches: 6. Germline V gene sequence: CDR1 LNHDA, CDR2 SQIVND (reference sequence).

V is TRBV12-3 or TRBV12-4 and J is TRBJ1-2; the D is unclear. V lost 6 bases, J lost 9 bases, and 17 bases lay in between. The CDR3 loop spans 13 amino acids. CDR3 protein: CASRSARRVRYTF. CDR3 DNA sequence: TGTGCCAGCAGATCCGCCAGACGGGTCCGCTACACCTTC.

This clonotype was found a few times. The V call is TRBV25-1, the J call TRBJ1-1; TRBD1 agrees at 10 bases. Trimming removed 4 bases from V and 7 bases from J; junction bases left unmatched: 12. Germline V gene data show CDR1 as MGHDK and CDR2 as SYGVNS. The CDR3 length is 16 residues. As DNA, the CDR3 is TGTGCCAGCAGTGCCCCCGGGACAGGGGTCCATGGTGAAGCTTTCTTT. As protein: CASSAPGTGVHGEAFF. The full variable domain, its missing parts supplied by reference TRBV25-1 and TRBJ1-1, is EADIYQTPRYLVIGTGKKITLECSQTMGHDKMYWYQQDPGMELHLIHYSYGVNSTEKGDLSSESTVSRIRTEHFPLTLESARPSHTSQYLCASSAPGTGVHGEAFFGQGTRLTVV.

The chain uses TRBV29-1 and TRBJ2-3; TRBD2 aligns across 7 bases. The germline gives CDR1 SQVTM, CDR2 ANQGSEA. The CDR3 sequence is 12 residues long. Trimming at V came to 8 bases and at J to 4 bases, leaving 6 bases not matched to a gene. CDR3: CSSGGGADTQYF. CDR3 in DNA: TGCAGCTCTGGTGGGGGGGCAGATACGCAGTATTTT.

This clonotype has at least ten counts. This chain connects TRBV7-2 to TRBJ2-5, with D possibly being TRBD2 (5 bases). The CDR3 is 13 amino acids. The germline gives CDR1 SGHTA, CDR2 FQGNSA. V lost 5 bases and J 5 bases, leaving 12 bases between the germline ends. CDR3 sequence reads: CASSISIAETQYF. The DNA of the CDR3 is TGTGCCAGCAGCATATCGATAGCGGAGACCCAGTACTTC.

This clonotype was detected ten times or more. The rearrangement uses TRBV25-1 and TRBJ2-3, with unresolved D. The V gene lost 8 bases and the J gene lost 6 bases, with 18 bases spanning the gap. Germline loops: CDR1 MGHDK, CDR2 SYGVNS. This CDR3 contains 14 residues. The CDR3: CASQARVFIDTQYF. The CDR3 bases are TGTGCCAGCCAAGCAAGGGTTTTCATTGATACGCAGTATTTT.

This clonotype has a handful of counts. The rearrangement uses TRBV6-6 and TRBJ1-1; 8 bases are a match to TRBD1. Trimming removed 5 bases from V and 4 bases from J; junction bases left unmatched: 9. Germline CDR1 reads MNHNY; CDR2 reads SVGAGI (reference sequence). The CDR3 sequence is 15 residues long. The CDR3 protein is CASSLPTGVSTEAFF. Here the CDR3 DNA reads TGTGCCAGCAGTCTTCCGACAGGGGTTAGCACTGAAGCTTTCTTT.

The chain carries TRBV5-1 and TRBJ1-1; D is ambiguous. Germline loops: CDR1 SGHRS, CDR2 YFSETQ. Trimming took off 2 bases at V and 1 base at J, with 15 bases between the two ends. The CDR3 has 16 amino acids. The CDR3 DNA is TGCGCCAGCAGCTTAGGCCGGGGTGCTAGGAACACTGAAGCTTTCTTT. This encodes CASSLGRGARNTEAFF.

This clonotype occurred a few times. CDR3 nucleotides: TGTGCCAGCAGCCCTATCTCCAGCAGGGGGGTTGAAGCTTTCTTT. Protein: CASSPISSRGVEAFF. The chain carries TRBV7-9 and TRBJ1-1; 7 bases agree with TRBD1. V trimming: 5 bases; J trimming: 7 bases; junction bases outside the gene matches: 13. This CDR3 has 15 amino acids. Germline V gives CDR1 SEHNR, CDR2 FQNEAQ (reference sequence). Supplemented by reference TRBV7-9 and TRBJ1-1, the full variable domain reads DTGVSQNPRHKITKRGQNVTFRCDPISEHNRLYWYRQTLGQGPEFLTYFQNEAQLEKSRLLSDRFSAERPKGSFSTLEIQRTEQGDSAMYLCASSPISSRGVEAFFGQGTRLTVV.

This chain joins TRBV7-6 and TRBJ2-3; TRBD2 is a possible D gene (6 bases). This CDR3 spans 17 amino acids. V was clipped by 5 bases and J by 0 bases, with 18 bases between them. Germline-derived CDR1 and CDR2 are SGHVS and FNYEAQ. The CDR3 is CASSGAGHVGSTDTQYF. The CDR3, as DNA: TGTGCCAGCAGCGGGGCGGGGCATGTTGGGAGCACAGATACGCAGTATTTT.

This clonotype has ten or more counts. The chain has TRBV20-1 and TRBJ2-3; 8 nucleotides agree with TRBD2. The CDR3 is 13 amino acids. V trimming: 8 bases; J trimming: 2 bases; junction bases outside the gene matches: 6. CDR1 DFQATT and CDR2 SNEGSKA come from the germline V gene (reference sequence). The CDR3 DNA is TGCAGTAAGACGGGGGGGCCCACAGATACGCAGTATTTT. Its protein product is CSKTGGPTDTQYF.

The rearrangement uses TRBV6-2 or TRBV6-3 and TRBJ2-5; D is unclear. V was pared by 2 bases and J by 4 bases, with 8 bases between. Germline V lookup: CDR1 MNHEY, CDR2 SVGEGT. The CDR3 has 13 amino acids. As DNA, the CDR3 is TGTGCCAGCAGTTACGGGCACCGAGAGACCCAGTACTTC. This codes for CASSYGHRETQYF.